This note documents a single TCR beta chain sequence. Its specificity is unknown. The record originates from a study of cytomegalovirus exposure and HLA in healthy donors. General observations from the study: Being productive about 87% or about 30% of the time was typical of most TCR beta V segments in an earlier analysis. Researchers left out some V segments, among them TRBV6-2 and TRBV6-3, as indistinguishable.

CDR1 SGHTA and CDR2 FQGNSA come from the germline V gene. The CDR3 totals 15 residues. After removal of 6 bases from V and 3 bases from J, the junction contained 8 bases not matched to a gene. PCR used 60 Vbeta primers and 13 Jbeta primers. Data came from immunoSEQ multiplex PCR; TCRdb stores just in-frame clones and leaves some out. The table counts about 160,000 clones; 1% to 1.5% lies in the top ten. The chain links TRBV7-2 to TRBJ2-7, with 10 bases fitting TRBD2. The source material was PBMCs. The receptor comes from a woman aged 55-69 years in good health and CMV-seronegative. Written as DNA, the CDR3 is TGTGCCAGCAGTTCTCGGACTAGCGGCCTCTACGAGCAGTACTTC. This translates into CASSSRTSGLYEQYF.